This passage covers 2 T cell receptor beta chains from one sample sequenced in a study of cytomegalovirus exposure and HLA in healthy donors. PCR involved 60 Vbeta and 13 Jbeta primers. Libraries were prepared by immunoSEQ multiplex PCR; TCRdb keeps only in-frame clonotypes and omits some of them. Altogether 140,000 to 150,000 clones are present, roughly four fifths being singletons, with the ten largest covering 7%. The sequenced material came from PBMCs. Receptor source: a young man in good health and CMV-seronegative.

DNA for the CDR3: TGCGCCAGCAGCTTAGGTTCGACTAGCGGGATAGTCGAGCAGTACTTC. Protein sequence: CASSLGSTSGIVEQYF. V gene TRBV5-1 combines with J gene TRBJ2-7, with TRBD2 matching 11 bases. V shed 2 bases, J shed 6 bases, and the junction held 10 bases outside the gene matches. Germline V lookup: CDR1 SGHRS, CDR2 YFSETQ. The CDR3 contains 16 residues.

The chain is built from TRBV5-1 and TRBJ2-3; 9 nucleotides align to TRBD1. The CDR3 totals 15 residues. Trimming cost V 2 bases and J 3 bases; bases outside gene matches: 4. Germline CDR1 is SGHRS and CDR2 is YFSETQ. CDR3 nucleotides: TGCGCCAGCAGCTTCGGACAGGGGATAACAGATACGCAGTATTTT. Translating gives CASSFGQGITDTQYF.